The 11 T cell receptor beta chains below were found in one sample sequenced in a study of blood T cell repertoires in COVID-19. Using immunoSEQ multiplex PCR, the repertoire was profiled, and TCRdb retains in-frame clones only, with some absent. The sample comprises 300,000 to 400,000 clones, about 90% of which are singletons, and more than 5% rests with the top ten. The sample comprised peripheral blood. These TCRs come from a woman between 45 and 60 years old with COVID-19, enrolled during active disease.

The chain uses TRBV5-6 and TRBJ1-5, with 8 bases identical to TRBD1. This CDR3 contains 15 residues. The germline V gene encodes CDR1 SGHDT and CDR2 YYEEEE. J lost 6 bases, V lost 4 bases, and 9 bases had no gene match. The CDR3 DNA sequence: TGTGCCAGCAGCATGAGACAGGGGTATAGTCAGCCCCAGCATTTT. As protein: CASSMRQGYSQPQHF.

The chain joins TRBV29-1 to TRBJ2-7; 8 nucleotides line up with TRBD2. Germline loops: CDR1 SQVTM, CDR2 ANQGSEA. The CDR3 is made up of 14 amino acids. The V segment lost 4 bases and the J segment 5 bases; nucleotides outside the gene matches: 10. The CDR3 loop is CSVAGGGIGNEQYF. The CDR3, as DNA: TGCAGCGTTGCGGGCGGGGGGATTGGGAACGAGCAGTACTTC.

This clone showed up just once. The rearrangement links TRBV27 to TRBJ1-1; possible D gene TRBD1, 6 bases. Germline V CDR1 and CDR2: MNHEY, SMNVEV (reference sequence). V gave up 5 bases and J gave up 3 bases, with 13 bases separating them. This CDR3 region has 14 residues. CDR3 in DNA: TGTGCCAGCAGTATCGTAGGGGGAGACACTGAAGCTTTCTTT. This sequence encodes CASSIVGGDTEAFF.

The chain joins TRBV30 to TRBJ1-2, with D perhaps TRBD1 (5 bases). Trimming stripped 1 base from V and 8 bases from J, with 11 bases between. Germline assignment: CDR1 GTSNPN and CDR2 SVGIG (reference sequence). The CDR3 is made up of 12 amino acids. CDR3 DNA sequence: TGTGCCTGGAGTGGAACAGGCCGGGGCTACACCTTC. Encoded protein: CAWSGTGRGYTF. Complete variable domain (other parts from reference TRBV30 and TRBJ1-2): SQTIHQWPATLVQPVGSPLSLECTVEGTSNPNLYWYRQAAGRGLQLLFYSVGIGQISSEVPQNLSASRPQDRQFILSSKKLLLSDSGFYLCAWSGTGRGYTFGSGTRLTVV.

The V and J genes are TRBV18 and TRBJ2-5, with D possibly called TRBD1 or TRBD2 (6 bases each). From germline, CDR1 is KGHSH and CDR2 LQKENI. The CDR3 runs to 15 residues. Trimming cost V 5 bases and J 4 bases, with 17 bases left between them. CDR3 nucleotides: TGTGCCAGCTCATCACAGGGCCCCGGGGGAGAGACCCAGTACTTC. The encoded protein is CASSSQGPGGETQYF.

The rearrangement uses TRBV7-9 and TRBJ1-1, with D possibly being TRBD1 (6 bases). CDR3 length: 15 residues. The germline gives CDR1 SEHNR, CDR2 FQNEAQ (reference sequence). Trimming shortened V by 0 bases and J by 2 bases, and 10 bases separated the two germline ends. The CDR3 protein is CASSLAQGPNTEAFF. CDR3 bases: TGTGCCAGCAGCTTAGCCCAGGGGCCAAACACTGAAGCTTTCTTT.

The V and J genes are TRBV24-1 and TRBJ1-2; TRBD1 matches at 7 bases. The J segment lost 0 bases and the V segment lost 7 bases, leaving 10 bases of the junction unmatched. This CDR3 has 16 residues. Germline assignment: CDR1 KGHDR and CDR2 SFDVKD. The CDR3 DNA reads TGTGCCACCAGCCAGGGGGGAGCATTTTCTAACTATGGCTACACCTTC. Protein sequence: CATSQGGAFSNYGYTF.

For this clone: Other DNA variants within this sample encode the same CDR3. The CDR3 DNA sequence: TGTGCCAGTAGTATTACAGGGGGCGGTTACGAGCAGTACTTC. The encoded protein is CASSITGGGYEQYF. The rearrangement joins TRBV19 to TRBJ2-7; 9 positions match TRBD1. This CDR3 contains 14 residues. V shed 3 bases and J 4 bases; nucleotides not matched to a gene: 4. Germline V gives CDR1 LNHDA, CDR2 SQIVND (reference sequence).

The rearrangement uses TRBV5-1 and TRBJ1-3, with D unclear. Trimming removed 0 bases at V and 0 bases at J, with 7 bases between. This CDR3 contains 15 residues. Germline V lookup: CDR1 SGHRS, CDR2 YFSETQ. The CDR3 here is CASSLGVYSGNTIYF. CDR3 nucleotide sequence: TGCGCCAGCAGCTTGGGTGTGTACTCTGGAAACACCATATATTTT.

The chain links TRBV14 to TRBJ2-7; 10 bases line up with TRBD2. CDR1 is SGHDN, CDR2 FVKESK, per germline. V dropped 3 bases and J dropped 5; count of bases not matched to a gene: 13. The CDR3 is 17 amino acids. CDR3 coding DNA: TGTGCCAGCAGCCAGTACCCTCTAGCGGGGGCTGGGAACGAGCAGTACTTC. The encoded protein is CASSQYPLAGAGNEQYF. Filled out from reference TRBV14 and TRBJ2-7, the complete variable domain reads EAGVTQFPSHSVIEKGQTVTLRCDPISGHDNLYWYRRVMGKEIKFLLHFVKESKQDESGMPNNRFLAERTGGTYSTLKVQPAELEDSGVYFCASSQYPLAGAGNEQYFGPGTRLTVT.

The chain joins TRBV5-1 to TRBJ2-5, with D possibly TRBD2 on 6 matching bases. The germline V gene has CDR1 SGHRS and CDR2 YFSETQ. Trimming pared 4 bases from V and 3 bases from J, leaving 13 bases between. The CDR3 totals 14 residues. CDR3 residues: CASSQIPGEETQYF. The CDR3 DNA reads as TGCGCCAGCAGCCAGATTCCGGGAGAAGAGACCCAGTACTTC.